Detailed here is one TCR beta chain. Its recognized antigen is unknown. No much larger clonotype is one base removed from it; base qualities were not supplied. The data were taken from a study of control samples from healthy donors and cancer patients (dated by TCRdb to about 2020). The library was built by means of the immunoSEQ multiplex PCR assay. TCRdb took over this immuneACCESS table, retaining in-frame rearrangements with V and J assigned. Such tables are incomplete; in checked studies, under half of the missing clones stem from an unresolved V gene, and the remainder is unexplained. In this sample the table shows fewer than 90,000 clones, 87% of which occur a single time. The leading ten clones occupy about a fifth of the sample. V sheds 3 bases and J sheds 4 bases, leaving 12 bases between their ends. CDR1 and CDR2 are drawn from the germline V gene (reference sequence): SGHAT, FQDESV. Reading from cysteine to phenylalanine, the CDR3 counts 14 amino acids. Solely the CDR3 DNA is kept, with 42 bases framed from the first base.

This chain joins TRBV11-1 to TRBJ1-1, with the identity of the D gene unclear. The sample was blood. The sequence derives from a man between 50 and 59 years old in good health. The sequenced DNA: TGTGCCAGCAGCTTTGGCGGTGGTGGCACTGAAGCTTTCTTT. Translated, it reads CASSFGGGGTEAFF.